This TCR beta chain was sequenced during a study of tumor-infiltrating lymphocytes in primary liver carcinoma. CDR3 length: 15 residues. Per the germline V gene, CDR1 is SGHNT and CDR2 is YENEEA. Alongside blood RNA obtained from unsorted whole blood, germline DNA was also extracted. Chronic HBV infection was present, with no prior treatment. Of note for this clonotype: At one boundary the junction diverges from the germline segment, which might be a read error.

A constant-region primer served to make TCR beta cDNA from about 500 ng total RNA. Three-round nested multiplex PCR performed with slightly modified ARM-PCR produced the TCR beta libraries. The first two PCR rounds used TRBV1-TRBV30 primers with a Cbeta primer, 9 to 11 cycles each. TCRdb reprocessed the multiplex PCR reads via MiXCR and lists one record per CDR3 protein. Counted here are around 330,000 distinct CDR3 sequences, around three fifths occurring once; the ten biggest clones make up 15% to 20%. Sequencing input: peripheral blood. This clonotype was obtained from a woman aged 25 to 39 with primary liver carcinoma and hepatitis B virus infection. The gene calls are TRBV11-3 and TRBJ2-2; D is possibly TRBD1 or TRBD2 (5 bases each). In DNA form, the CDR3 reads TGTGCCAGCAACCCCAGGGTTACGAACACCGGGGAGCCGTTTTTT. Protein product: CASNPRVTNTGEPFF.